The sequence of this T cell receptor beta chain was determined in a study of blood T cell repertoires in COVID-19 (dated by TCRdb to about 2020). General notes on the study: Collaborator samples came from the United States, Italy and Spain and covered acute and convalescent phases of COVID-19. The material from the prospective study consisted of cDNA or gDNA derived from T cells, B-cell-depleted T cells, or PBMCs. Deeply sampled blood TCRbeta repertoires from subjects exposed to, actively infected with, or recovered from COVID-19 were included in the dataset. A freely available public database, intended as a resource for researchers studying the immune response to SARS-CoV-2, is where the repertoires were released. Samples came from the ongoing ImmuneRACE study (first 160 participants) plus 1,254 subjects from 6 global collaborators. Nearly every sample came with metadata listing a de-identified subject ID, COVID-19 status, age in years and sex. HLA class I and class II types, where available, came from metadata supplied by the sample provider rather than from assay-based typing. Summary of the overall study and its limitations: The quantity of clinical and demographic metadata differed by source and by participant and was supplied without curation.

The immunoSEQ Assay, a bias-controlled multiplex PCR, was used to amplify TCRbeta CDR3 regions from genomic DNA. Regarding the original processing steps: Nucleated cell counts per sample were estimated from amplification of reference gene primers within the assay. Sequence reads were collapsed and filtered to measure the absolute abundance of every unique TCRbeta CDR3 rearrangement. Productive Simpson clonality was computed per sample as the square root of Simpson's diversity index over productive rearrangements. TCRdb's version of the immuneACCESS table is confined to in-frame rearrangements and falls short of the full clone set. An unresolved V gene accounts for under half of the shortfall where checked; the remainder is of unknown origin. V and J calls plus clone size are reproduced from that table; the DNA served to infer D and trimming. The sample table shows about 170,000 clones, and approximately 90% are seen once. The leading ten clones occupy roughly 5.3% of the sample.

From the cysteine up to the phenylalanine, the CDR3 has a length of 16 residues. Just the 48-base CDR3 DNA is kept, in frame starting at base 1. At one collaborating source in Seattle, patients were enrolled during active infection and were followed longitudinally through the course of disease. The collaborating institutions used their own protocols to collect whole blood in K2EDTA tubes. Collaborator samples were shipped for TCRbeta analysis as frozen whole blood, isolated PBMCs, or DNA extracted from either sample type. On this clone itself: No cognate antigen has been identified for it. No qualities accompany the bases; no much larger clone lies one base away.

This receptor was identified in a man aged 18-30 years with COVID-19, enrolled during active disease. Sequenced material: peripheral blood. Here the chain combines TRBV21-1 and TRBJ1-5. TRBV21-1 is flagged as a pseudogene. Read as DNA, the sequence is TGTGCCAGCAGCAAAGCGCTTGGGAGTAGCAATCAGCCCCAGCATTTT. This gives the protein CASSKALGSSNQPQHF.